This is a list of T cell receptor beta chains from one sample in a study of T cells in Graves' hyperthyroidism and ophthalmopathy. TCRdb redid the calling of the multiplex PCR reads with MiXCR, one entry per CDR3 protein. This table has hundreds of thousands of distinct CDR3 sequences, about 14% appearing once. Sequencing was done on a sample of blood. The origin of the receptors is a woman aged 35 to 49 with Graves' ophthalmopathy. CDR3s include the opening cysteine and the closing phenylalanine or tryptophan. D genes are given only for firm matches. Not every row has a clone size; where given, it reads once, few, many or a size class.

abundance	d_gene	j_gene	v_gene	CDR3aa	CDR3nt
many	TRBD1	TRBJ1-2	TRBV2	CASTGQGANYGYTF	TGTGCCAGCACCGGACAGGGGGCTAACTATGGCTACACCTTC
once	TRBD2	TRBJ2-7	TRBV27	CASSGTSGPPYEQYF	TGTGCCAGCAGTGGGACTAGCGGGCCCCCCTACGAGCAGTACTTC
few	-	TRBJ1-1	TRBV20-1	CSANAQGGIMNTEAFF	TGCAGTGCCAACGCCCAAGGGGGGATCATGAACACTGAAGCTTTCTTT
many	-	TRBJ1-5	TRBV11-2	CASSLVSGAAAPQHF	TGTGCCAGCAGCTTAGTGAGCGGGGCCGCTGCGCCCCAGCATTTT
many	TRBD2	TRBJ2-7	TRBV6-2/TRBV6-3	CASSYNAGGLDEQYF	TGTGCCAGCAGTTACAACGCGGGAGGGCTGGACGAGCAGTACTTC
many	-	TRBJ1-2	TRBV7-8	CASSLVGRTYGYTF	TGTGCCAGCAGCTTAGTCGGCAGGACCTATGGCTACACCTTC
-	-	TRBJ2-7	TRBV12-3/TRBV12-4	CASSSLNSYEQYF	TGTGCCAGCAGCTCCCTGAATTCCTACGAGCAGTACTTC
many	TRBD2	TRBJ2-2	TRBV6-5	CASRGLAGTYTGELFF	TGTGCCAGCAGAGGACTAGCGGGAACGTACACCGGGGAGCTGTTTTTT
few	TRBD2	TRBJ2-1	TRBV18	CASSRSGSTNNEQFF	TGTGCCAGCTCACGAAGCGGGAGTACGAACAATGAGCAGTTCTTC
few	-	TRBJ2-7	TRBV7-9	CASSDSGAAYEQYF	TGTGCCAGCAGCGACTCCGGGGCCGCCTACGAGCAGTACTTC
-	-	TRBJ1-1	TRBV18	CASSPPGGRTEAFF	TGTGCCAGCTCACCACCGGGGGGAAGGACTGAAGCTTTCTTT
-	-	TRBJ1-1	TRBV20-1	CSARDGAIVRGTEAFF	TGCAGTGCTAGAGATGGGGCAATAGTGAGAGGCACTGAAGCTTTCTTT
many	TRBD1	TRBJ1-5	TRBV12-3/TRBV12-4	CASSRGIGQVMPQHF	TGTGCCAGCAGTCGGGGAATCGGACAGGTAATGCCCCAGCATTTT
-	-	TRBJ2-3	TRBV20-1	CSARATSTDTQYF	TGCAGTGCTAGAGCAACGAGCACAGATACGCAGTATTTT
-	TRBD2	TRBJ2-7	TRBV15	CATSRESGRPYEQYF	TGTGCCACCAGCAGAGAAAGCGGGAGACCCTACGAGCAGTACTTC
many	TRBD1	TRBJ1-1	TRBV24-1	CATSDSRTGNTEAFF	TGTGCCACCAGTGATTCCCGGACAGGGAATACTGAAGCTTTCTTT
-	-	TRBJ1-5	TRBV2	CASRKDQPQHF	TGTGCCAGCAGAAAGGATCAGCCCCAGCATTTT
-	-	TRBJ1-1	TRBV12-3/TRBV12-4	CASSFTEDTEAFF	TGTGCCAGCAGTTTTACCGAGGACACTGAAGCTTTCTTT
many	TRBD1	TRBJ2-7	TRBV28	CASRPGTDLYEQYF	TGTGCCAGCAGACCCGGGACAGACCTCTACGAGCAGTACTTC
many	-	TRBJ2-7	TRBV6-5	CASRRGPYEQYF	TGTGCCAGCAGGCGGGGACCCTACGAGCAGTACTTC
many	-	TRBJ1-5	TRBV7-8	CASSSAPGLSNQPQHF	TGTGCCAGCAGCTCAGCCCCAGGTCTCAGCAATCAGCCCCAGCATTTT
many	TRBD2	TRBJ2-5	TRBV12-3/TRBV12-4	CASSSERDPRETQYF	TGTGCCAGCAGTTCGGAGCGGGACCCCCGAGAGACCCAGTACTTC
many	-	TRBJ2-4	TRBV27	CASSPPTGLGENIQYF	TGTGCCAGCAGCCCTCCCACGGGGCTGGGGGAAAACATTCAGTACTTC
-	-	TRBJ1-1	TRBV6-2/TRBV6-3	CASSYLVEAFF	TGTGCCAGCAGTTACCTTGTGGAAGCTTTCTTT
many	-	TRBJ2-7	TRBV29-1	CSVRELLHEQYF	TGCAGCGTCCGGGAGCTTCTCCACGAGCAGTACTTC
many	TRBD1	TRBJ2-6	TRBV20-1	CSARDERRGPSGANVLTF	TGCAGTGCTAGAGATGAACGAAGGGGGCCCTCTGGGGCCAACGTCCTGACTTTC
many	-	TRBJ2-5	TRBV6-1	CASSVGREETQYF	TGTGCCAGCAGTGTAGGCAGGGAAGAGACCCAGTACTTC
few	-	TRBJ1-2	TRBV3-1	CASSQGDGTSGRGYTF	TGTGCCAGCAGCCAAGGAGACGGGACCTCTGGTCGAGGCTACACCTTC
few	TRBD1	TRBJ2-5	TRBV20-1	CSAARTGPQETQYF	TGCAGTGCGGCCAGGACAGGGCCACAAGAGACCCAGTACTTC
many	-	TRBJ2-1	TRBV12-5	CASGLGTPNEQFF	TGTGCTAGTGGTTTGGGGACCCCAAATGAGCAGTTCTTC
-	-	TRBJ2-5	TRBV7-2	CASSFHSETQYF	TGTGCCAGCAGCTTCCACTCTGAGACCCAGTACTTC
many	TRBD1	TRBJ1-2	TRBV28	CASRIQGLDYGYTF	TGTGCCAGCAGAATACAGGGGTTGGACTATGGCTACACCTTC
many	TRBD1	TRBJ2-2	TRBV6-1	CASSLRQGMTGELFF	TGTGCCAGCAGTCTCCGACAGGGTATGACCGGGGAGCTGTTTTTT
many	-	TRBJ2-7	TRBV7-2	CASSQTPGGNEQYF	TGTGCCAGCAGCCAAACCCCCGGAGGGAACGAGCAGTACTTC
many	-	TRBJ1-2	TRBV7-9	CASIFPPGPIYGYTF	TGTGCCAGCATCTTCCCTCCGGGACCGATCTATGGCTACACCTTC
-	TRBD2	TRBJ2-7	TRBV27	CASSPRGGRALEEQYF	TGTGCCAGCTCACCTAGGGGCGGGAGGGCCCTGGAAGAGCAGTACTTC
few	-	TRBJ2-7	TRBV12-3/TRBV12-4	CASSLRARTAVSYEQYF	TGTGCCAGCAGTTTAAGGGCTCGGACAGCAGTCTCCTACGAGCAGTACTTC
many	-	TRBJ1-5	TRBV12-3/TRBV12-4	CASSLSPGANQPQHF	TGTGCCAGCAGTTTATCTCCGGGGGCCAATCAGCCCCAGCATTTT
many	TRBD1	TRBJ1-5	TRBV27	CASRATGVVDQPQHF	TGTGCCAGCAGAGCGACAGGGGTAGTCGATCAGCCCCAGCATTTT
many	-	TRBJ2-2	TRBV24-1	CATSGGYTGELFF	TGTGCCACCAGTGGGGGCTACACCGGGGAGCTGTTTTTT
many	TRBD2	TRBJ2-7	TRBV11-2	CASSLGGLAGGNEQYF	TGTGCCAGCAGCTTAGGGGGACTAGCGGGAGGGAACGAGCAGTACTTC
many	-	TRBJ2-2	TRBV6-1	CASTRRGTNTGELFF	TGTGCCAGCACTCGAAGGGGGACCAACACCGGGGAGCTGTTTTTT
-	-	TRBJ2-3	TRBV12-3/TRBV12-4	CASSRIYIGRETDTQYF	TGTGCCAGCAGTCGAATATATATCGGACGGGAGACAGATACGCAGTATTTT
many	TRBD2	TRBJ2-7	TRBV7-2	CASSLARREWEQYF	TGTGCCAGCAGCTTAGCGCGGCGGGAGTGGGAGCAGTACTTC
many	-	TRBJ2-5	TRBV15	CATSRAEYQETQYF	TGTGCCACCAGCAGAGCAGAATACCAAGAGACCCAGTACTTC
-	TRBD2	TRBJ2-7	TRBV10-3	CAISETDVLGLAGNSYEQYF	TGTGCCATCAGTGAAACAGACGTTCTAGGACTAGCGGGAAATAGCTACGAGCAGTACTTC